The 3 T cell receptor beta chains presented below share a single source sample, sequenced in a study of cytomegalovirus exposure and HLA in healthy donors. PCR used 60 Vbeta primers and 13 Jbeta primers. Only in-frame clones appear in the TCRdb table, and some are missing; sequencing was by immunoSEQ multiplex PCR. The repertoire holds 90,000 to 150,000 clones, over 70% seen once, with roughly 3% in the top ten. Sequencing input: PBMCs. These receptors came from a woman aged 40 to 49 in good health and CMV-seropositive.

The rearrangement links TRBV5-1 to TRBJ1-1, with a possible D match to TRBD1 (5 bases). This CDR3 is built from 14 residues. Trimming left V 4 bases short and J 4 bases short, with 14 bases between. Germline values: CDR1 SGHRS, CDR2 YFSETQ. The CDR3 DNA reads as TGCGCCAGCAGCGGGTCCCGGGACTCCACTGAAGCTTTCTTT. Translating gives CASSGSRDSTEAFF.

The table lists this clone with a few counts. Here the CDR3 reads CSVGLPGGQETQYF. DNA of the CDR3: TGCAGCGTGGGCCTCCCCGGAGGTCAAGAGACCCAGTACTTC. The rearrangement links TRBV29-1 to TRBJ2-5; D is perhaps TRBD2 (5 bases). From germline, CDR1 is SQVTM and CDR2 ANQGSEA. This CDR3 contains 14 residues. The germline V and J ends were trimmed by 6 bases and 2 bases, with 16 bases remaining between them.

This rearrangement joins TRBV5-6 to TRBJ2-5; D perhaps matches TRBD1 (5 bases). V dropped 0 bases and J dropped 5 bases, with 17 bases sitting between them. The CDR3 covers 16 residues. Germline CDR1 is SGHDT and CDR2 is YYEEEE. In nucleotides, the CDR3 is TGTGCCAGCAGCTTGGAGAACAGGTTATGGTATGAGACCCAGTACTTC. Translation: CASSLENRLWYETQYF.